The entry below gives a single T cell receptor (beta chain) sequence along with its context. Germline values: CDR1 LNHDA, CDR2 SQIVND (reference sequence). With 5 bases clipped from V and 11 bases from J, the junction kept 16 bases outside the gene matches. The CDR3 has 15 amino acids. These data come from a study of T cell changes during pregnancy in multiple sclerosis. Assay used: immunoSEQ multiplex PCR; TCRdb lists only in-frame clones, some missing. The sample shows 32,000 or so clones, 89% of them seen only once. This sequence was found in a female donor with multiple sclerosis, enrolled in a pregnancy study. The sequenced sample was CD8+ T cells from peripheral blood mononuclear cells, obtained in the second trimester of pregnancy. The chain combines TRBV19 with TRBJ1-1; 8 bases map to TRBD1. DNA of the CDR3: TGTGCCAGTAGTCCGGCGGACAGGGCACAGCTACTTGCTTTCTTT. The encoded protein is CASSPADRAQLLAFF.